The TCR beta chain under discussion was sequenced for a study of T cell responses to AZD1222 COVID-19 vaccine. Study-level points and caveats: The reported proportion of spike-specific TCRs targeting unmutated variant regions was nearly half. Baseline serostatus was positive in only six AZD1222 recipients.

Using immunoSEQ multiplex PCR, the repertoire was profiled, and TCRdb retains in-frame clones only, with some absent. The table lists around 90,000 clones, nearly 90% of them singletons, with 13% in the top ten. A word on this clone: Its target is unknown.

V lost 1 base to trimming and J lost 2 bases, with 7 bases between them. This CDR3 has 14 amino acids. Germline V gene sequence: CDR1 SGHDT, CDR2 YYEEEE. The origin of this receptor is an adult in good health. This chain connects TRBV5-6 to TRBJ1-3; D gene unclear. Material: peripheral blood, obtained on day 0 of AZD1222 vaccination. CDR3 loop: CASSLFGPGNTIYF. DNA of the CDR3: TGTGCCAGCAGCTTGTTTGGGCCTGGAAACACCATATATTTT.